The rows below give T cell receptor beta chains drawn from one sample of a study of cytomegalovirus exposure and HLA in healthy donors. The repertoire was sequenced with immunoSEQ multiplex PCR; TCRdb's copy has only in-frame clones and lacks some. The sample consists of around 190,000 clones, about 83% of them appearing once. Sequenced material: PBMCs. The receptors here all came from a man aged 35 to 55 in good health and CMV-seropositive. The CDR3 runs from the conserved cysteine through the conserved F or W.

v_call	cdr3_aa
TRBV9	CASSGGLAGYNEQFF
TRBV5-4	CASSLAVDSGANVLTF
TRBV6-5	CASSYGAGAFF
TRBV25-1	CASSGTGATTEAFF
TRBV6-5	CASSPGRRDLYEQYF
TRBV7-9	CASSLEGRVDEQFF
TRBV7-6	CASSLATGWIGELFF
TRBV28	CASSAGTEAGNTIYF
TRBV10-1	CASSELGLAGGEQYF
TRBV5-1	CASSRGGTQETQYF
TRBV7-6	CASSPVGGSTDTQYF
TRBV10-3	CAISESGRDYDQYF
TRBV6-5	CASQGAENSPLHF
TRBV7-2	CASSLASRSNYGYTF
TRBV5-1	CASSLGFTSGSTISTDTQYF
TRBV14	CASSQEALAEFYEQYF
TRBV15	CATSRDYGQSAEKLFF
TRBV28	CASSFRDRGSYEQYF
TRBV6-1	CASSPSTGYDYGYTF
TRBV29-1	CSAGQADNEQFF
TRBV28	CASSTPGHSGELFF
TRBV19	CASSIVRGSSYNEQFF
TRBV28	CASSPGTGGHQPQHF
TRBV19	CASSIGRGYEQYF
TRBV6-1	CASRPGQANTEAFF
TRBV18	CASSPGPEGERIYNEQFF
TRBV7-9	CASSLPQGAIEKLFF
TRBV7-9	CASSKGIGNTIYF
TRBV30	CAWSVRSTESIYGYTF
TRBV5-4	CASSLVENTGELFF
TRBV28	CASSPPSDSYYGYTF
TRBV7-9	CASSRAGTPSYEQYF
TRBV23-1	CASFGRGSTDTQYF
TRBV5-6	CASSLILAGHNEQFF
TRBV5-6	CASSSQGAGAYEQYF
TRBV29-1	CSVERGQFTEAFF
TRBV28	CASRRGTSEKETQYF
TRBV7-2	CASSPQPGQGTDTQYF
TRBV6-5	CASRRSGGNQPQHF
TRBV14	CASSQDMNTEAFF
TRBV6-1	CASSIEPGTAYEQYF
TRBV11-2	CASSPTPGTRANTIYF
TRBV10-3	CAISGQASGANVLTF
TRBV10-1	CASSVTTSGFDTQYF
TRBV19	CASSPWGGIGQPNTEAFF
TRBV4-1	CASSQEVRAFNTEAFF
TRBV5-8	CASSLGHATGLNTEAFF
TRBV5-1	CASSLVPSGNQETQYF
TRBV6-5	CASSYSPMVAYEQYF
TRBV30	CAWRGAHTEAFF
TRBV14	CARDRGTKVQLNTGELFF
TRBV7-6	CASSSSGQAQETQYF
TRBV6-5	CASSYAVEGEAFF
TRBV27	CASSRGQAYNQPQHF